The 5 T cell receptor beta chains below all came from one sample that was sequenced in a study of graft-versus-host responses after intestinal transplantation. Their cognate antigens are unknown. The method was immunoSEQ multiplex PCR; TCRdb's version includes in-frame clones alone and lacks a portion of them. The profile shows tens of thousands of clones, almost 90% of them singletons. The sample was unstimulated CD4+ T cells sorted from spleen or lymph node cells, taken before intestinal transplant. These receptors were collected from a human donor who received an intestinal transplant.

V usage is TRBV11-3 and J usage is TRBJ1-5, with 7 bases fitting TRBD1. The CDR3 runs to 19 residues. Germline V lookup: CDR1 SGHNT, CDR2 YENEEA. The ends lost 2 bases at V and 3 bases at J; junction bases unmatched: 16. This CDR3 reads CASSLSSFVAGGPNQPQHF. The CDR3 DNA reads as TGTGCCAGCAGCTTATCTTCGTTCGTGGCAGGGGGGCCCAATCAGCCCCAGCATTTT.

This rearrangement joins TRBV5-8 to TRBJ2-1; perhaps TRBD2 as D (7 bases). Germline CDR1 and CDR2: SGHTS and YDEGEE. V was pared by 4 bases and J by 8 bases, with 22 bases between. The CDR3 is 16 amino acids. The CDR3, as DNA: TGTGCCAGCAGCCTGGGCGGGGGACACCCACGTGATGAGCAGTTCTTC. Its translation: CASSLGGGHPRDEQFF.

The chain links TRBV11-3 to TRBJ1-1, with 7 bases identical to TRBD1. Germline V lookup: CDR1 SGHNT, CDR2 YENEEA. J lost 2 bases, V lost 5 bases, and 5 bases had no gene match. This CDR3 is 14 amino acids long. The CDR3 sequence: CASSRDSVNTEAFF. CDR3 DNA sequence: TGTGCCAGCAGCCGGGACAGTGTCAACACTGAAGCTTTCTTT.

Written as DNA, the CDR3 is TGTGCCACCAGCAGAGATCGAAGACAGGGCCACGAGCAGTACTTC. Residues: CATSRDRRQGHEQYF. This chain links TRBV15 with TRBJ2-7; 7 nucleotides line up with TRBD1. The trim removed 0 bases at V and 5 bases at J, leaving 7 bases unmatched. The CDR3 totals 15 residues. Germline-derived CDR1 and CDR2 are LNHNV and YYDKDF (reference sequence).

V usage is TRBV7-8 and J usage is TRBJ1-4; D unclear. The CDR3 consists of 12 residues. The V gene lost 4 bases and the J gene lost 7 bases, with 7 bases spanning the gap. Germline loops: CDR1 SGHVS, CDR2 FQNEAQ. CDR3 sequence (DNA): TGTGCCAGCAGCTCCCTTCTTGAAAAACTGTTTTTT. Translation gives CASSSLLEKLFF.